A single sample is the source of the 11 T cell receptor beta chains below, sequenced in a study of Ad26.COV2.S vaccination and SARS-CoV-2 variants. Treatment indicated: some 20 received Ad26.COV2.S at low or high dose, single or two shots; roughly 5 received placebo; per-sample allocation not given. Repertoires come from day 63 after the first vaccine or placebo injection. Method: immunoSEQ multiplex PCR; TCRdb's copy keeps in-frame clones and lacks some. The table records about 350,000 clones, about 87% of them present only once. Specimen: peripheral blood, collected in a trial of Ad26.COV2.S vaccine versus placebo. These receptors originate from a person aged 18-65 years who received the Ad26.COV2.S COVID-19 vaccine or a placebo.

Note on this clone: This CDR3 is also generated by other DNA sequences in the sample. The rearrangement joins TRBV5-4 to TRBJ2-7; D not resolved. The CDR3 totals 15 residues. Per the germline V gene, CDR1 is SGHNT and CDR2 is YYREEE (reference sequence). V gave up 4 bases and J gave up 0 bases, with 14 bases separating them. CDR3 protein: CASSPPGRSSYEQYF. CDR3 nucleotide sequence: TGTGCCAGCAGCCCGCCGGGCAGGAGCTCCTACGAGCAGTACTTC.

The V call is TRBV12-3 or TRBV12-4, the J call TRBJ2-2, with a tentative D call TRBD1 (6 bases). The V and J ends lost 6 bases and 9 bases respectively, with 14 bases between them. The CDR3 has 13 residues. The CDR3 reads CASSLIQGRELFF. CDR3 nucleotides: TGTGCCAGCAGCCTAATACAGGGACGGGAGCTGTTTTTT.

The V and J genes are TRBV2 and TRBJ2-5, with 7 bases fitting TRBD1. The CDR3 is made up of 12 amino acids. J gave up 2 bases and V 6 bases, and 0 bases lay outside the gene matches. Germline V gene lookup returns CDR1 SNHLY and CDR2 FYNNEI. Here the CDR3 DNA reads TGTGCCAGCAGGGGACAGCAAGAGACCCAGTACTTC. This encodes CASRGQQETQYF.

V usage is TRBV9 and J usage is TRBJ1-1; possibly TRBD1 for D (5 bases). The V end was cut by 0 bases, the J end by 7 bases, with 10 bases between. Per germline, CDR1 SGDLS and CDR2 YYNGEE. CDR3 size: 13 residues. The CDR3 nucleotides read TGTGCCAGCAGCGTAGCCTCCGGACATGAAGCTTTCTTT. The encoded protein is CASSVASGHEAFF.

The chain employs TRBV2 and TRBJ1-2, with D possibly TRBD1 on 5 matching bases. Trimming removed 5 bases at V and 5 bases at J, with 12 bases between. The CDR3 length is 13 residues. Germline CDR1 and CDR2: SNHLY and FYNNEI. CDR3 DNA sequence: TGTGCCAGCAGTTCGACGAGGGGATATGGCTACACCTTC. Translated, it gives CASSSTRGYGYTF.

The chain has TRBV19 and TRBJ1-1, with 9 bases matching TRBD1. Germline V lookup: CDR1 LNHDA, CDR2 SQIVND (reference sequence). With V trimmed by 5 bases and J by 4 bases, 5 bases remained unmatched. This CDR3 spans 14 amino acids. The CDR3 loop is CASSATGGRTEAFF. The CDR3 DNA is TGTGCCAGTAGTGCAACAGGGGGCCGCACTGAAGCTTTCTTT.

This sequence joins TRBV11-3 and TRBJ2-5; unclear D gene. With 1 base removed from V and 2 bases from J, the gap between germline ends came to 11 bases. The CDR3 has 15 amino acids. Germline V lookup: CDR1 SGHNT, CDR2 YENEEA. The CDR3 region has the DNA TGTGCCAGCAGCTTAGGGCAGGCGGAACAAGAGACCCAGTACTTC. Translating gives CASSLGQAEQETQYF.

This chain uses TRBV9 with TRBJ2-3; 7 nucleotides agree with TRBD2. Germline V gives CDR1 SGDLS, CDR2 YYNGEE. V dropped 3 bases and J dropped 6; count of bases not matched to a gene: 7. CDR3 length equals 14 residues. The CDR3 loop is CASSEGLGSDTQYF. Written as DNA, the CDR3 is TGTGCCAGCAGCGAAGGACTAGGAAGTGATACGCAGTATTTT.

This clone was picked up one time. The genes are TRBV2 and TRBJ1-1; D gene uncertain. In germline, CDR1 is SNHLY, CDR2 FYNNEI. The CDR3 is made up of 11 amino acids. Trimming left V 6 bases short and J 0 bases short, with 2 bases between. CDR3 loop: CASRMNTEAFF. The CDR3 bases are TGTGCCAGCAGGATGAACACTGAAGCTTTCTTT.

The CDR3 nucleotides read TGTGCCAGCAGCGGACAGCCGATAGACGCTTCACCCCTCCACTTT. Translated, it gives CASSGQPIDASPLHF. The chain joins TRBV6-5 to TRBJ1-6; the D gene is possibly TRBD1 (6 bases). Germline CDR1 reads MNHEY; CDR2 reads SVGAGI. V lost 6 bases to trimming and J lost 9 bases, with 18 bases between them. The CDR3 runs 15 residues.

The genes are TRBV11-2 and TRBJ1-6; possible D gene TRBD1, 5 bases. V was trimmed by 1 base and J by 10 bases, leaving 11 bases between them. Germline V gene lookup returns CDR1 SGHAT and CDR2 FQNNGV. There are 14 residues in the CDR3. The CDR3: CASSLGQGKSPLHF. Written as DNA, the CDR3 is TGTGCCAGCAGCTTAGGGCAGGGAAAATCACCCCTCCACTTT.